This TCR beta chain is drawn from a study of blood T cell repertoires in COVID-19. Study information: Material from acute and convalescent COVID-19 was sourced from the United States, Italy and Spain. From T cells, B-cell-depleted T cells, or PBMCs came the material, which was cDNA or gDNA.

Methods used by the authors: Estimated nucleated cell counts came from reference gene primer amplification. Generated by immunoSEQ multiplex PCR, the TCRdb table keeps only in-frame clones and is missing some. V and J calls and clone size are as listed in that table; D and trimming were resolved from the DNA. The data contain under 20,000 clones, about 88% of them singletons. This clone was counted only a few times. Germline CDR1 LNHDA, CDR2 SQIVND (reference sequence). This CDR3 region has 16 residues. V lost 10 bases, J lost 0 bases, and 19 bases lay in between. This chain uses TRBV19 with TRBJ1-3; D may be TRBD1 (6 bases). This TCR was recovered from a man aged 55 to 70 with active COVID-19. Sequenced input: peripheral blood. CDR3 DNA sequence: TGTGCCACGGCGGAGACAGGAGTTAGCTCTGGAAACACCATATATTTT. This gives the protein CATAETGVSSGNTIYF.